One TCR beta chain is described in this entry. Germline loops: CDR1 LGHNT, CDR2 FRNRAP. Deletions cut 4 bases from V and 1 base from J, with 4 bases between. The CDR3 is 12 residues long. The record originates from a study of technical replicates of blood from a handful of donors. TCRdb keeps only in-frame clones here, not all; method: immunoSEQ multiplex PCR. Altogether 25,000 to 40,000 clones are present, approximately 92% being singletons, with the ten largest covering approximately 4.3%. The sample was PBMCs. This chain connects TRBV12-5 to TRBJ1-1; no clear D. This sequence originates from a human donor in good health. Some clones in this sample may be carry-over from other donors' samples. DNA of the CDR3: TGTGCTAGTGGTTCATGGAACACTGAAGCTTTCTTT. Translating it yields CASGSWNTEAFF.